A single sample gave rise to the 19 T cell receptor beta chains below, sequenced in a study of cytomegalovirus exposure and HLA in healthy donors (dated by TCRdb to 2015 to 2018). Library prep was done by the immunoSEQ multiplex PCR assay. TCRdb mirrors the immuneACCESS table, restricted to in-frame sequences. Some clones are absent from its copies; in checked studies, under half trace to an unresolved V gene, and the reason for the others is unknown. The sample table shows about 140,000 clones, and about 86% are seen once. Of the sample, approximately 8.5% is held by the ten largest clones. Source material: PBMCs. Every receptor here comes from a woman under 30 in good health and CMV-seropositive.

The chain has TRBV7-3 and TRBJ2-3; 10 bases line up with TRBD2. The CDR3 extends over 18 amino acids. The ends lost 0 bases at V and 0 bases at J; junction bases unmatched: 6. Germline V lookup: CDR1 SGHTA, CDR2 FQGTGA. DNA for the CDR3: TGTGCCAGCAGCTTAACGGCGCTAGCGGGAGTTAGCACAGATACGCAGTATTTT. This translates into CASSLTALAGVSTDTQYF.

This clone was seen only once. The chain links TRBV7-9 to TRBJ1-1, with 9 bases aligning to TRBD1. CDR1 is SEHNR and CDR2 is FQNEAQ in the germline V gene (reference sequence). Trimming took 5 bases from V and 4 from J; bases not matched to a gene: 8. This CDR3 region has 15 residues. CDR3 DNA sequence: TGTGCCAGCAGCAGGGAGGACAGGGGATTCACTGAAGCTTTCTTT. Protein: CASSREDRGFTEAFF.

The V and J genes are TRBV27 and TRBJ2-7, with 9 positions matching TRBD1. Germline values: CDR1 MNHEY, CDR2 SMNVEV (reference sequence). The ends lost 6 bases at V and 1 base at J; junction bases unmatched: 7. The CDR3 consists of 15 residues. In nucleotides, the CDR3 is TGTGCCAGCAGACCAACCGGGACAGGGTCCTACGAGCAGTACTTC. Protein product: CASRPTGTGSYEQYF.

The chain joins TRBV5-4 to TRBJ2-2, with D unclear. In germline, CDR1 is SGHNT, CDR2 YYREEE (reference sequence). The CDR3 runs to 15 residues. V was pared by 6 bases and J by 1 base, with 13 bases between. CDR3 sequence (DNA): TGTGCCAGCACCCTTTCTGGGCAGAACACCGGGGAGCTGTTTTTT. It encodes CASTLSGQNTGELFF.

The rearrangement uses TRBV18 and TRBJ2-1; 9 bases align to TRBD2. Germline V CDR1 and CDR2: KGHSH, LQKENI. Trimming took 3 bases from V and 10 from J; bases not matched to a gene: 13. The CDR3 is made up of 16 amino acids. Written as DNA, the CDR3 is TGTGCCAGCTCACCGATTAGCGGGGGTGCGAGTGGGGAGCAGTTCTTC. Translated, it gives CASSPISGGASGEQFF.

The rearrangement links TRBV7-9 to TRBJ1-1; no clear D. In germline, CDR1 is SEHNR, CDR2 FQNEAQ (reference sequence). The V end was cut by 8 bases, the J end by 0 bases, with 10 bases between. The CDR3 loop spans 13 amino acids. The CDR3 protein is CASGLGVNTEAFF. The DNA of the CDR3 is TGTGCCAGCGGGCTGGGTGTGAACACTGAAGCTTTCTTT. The whole variable domain, remainder taken from reference TRBV7-9 and TRBJ1-1, is DTGVSQNPRHKITKRGQNVTFRCDPISEHNRLYWYRQTLGQGPEFLTYFQNEAQLEKSRLLSDRFSAERPKGSFSTLEIQRTEQGDSAMYLCASGLGVNTEAFFGQGTRLTVV.

This clone was counted only a few times. The CDR3 DNA follows: TGCGCCAGCAGTCCAGGAAACTATAATTCACCCCTCCACTTT. As protein: CASSPGNYNSPLHF. The V and J genes are TRBV10-1 and TRBJ1-6; D call uncertain. CDR3 length: 14 amino acids. V lost 5 bases to trimming and J lost 3 bases, with 8 bases between them. Per the germline V gene, CDR1 is WNHNN and CDR2 is SYGVQD (reference sequence).

The chain uses TRBV7-9 and TRBJ2-5; no firm D call. The CDR3 length is 13 residues. Germline V gene data show CDR1 as SEHNR and CDR2 as FQNEAQ (reference sequence). Trimming pared 4 bases from V and 4 bases from J, leaving 10 bases between. This chain's CDR3 is CASSSPVPETQYF. As DNA, the CDR3 is TGTGCCAGCAGCTCCCCAGTCCCAGAGACCCAGTACTTC.

This clone was observed once. The CDR3 is CASSQTSGMAGEQFF. The CDR3 bases are TGCGCCAGCAGCCAGACTAGCGGGATGGCAGGTGAGCAGTTCTTC. This chain links TRBV4-1 with TRBJ2-1, with 11 bases aligning to TRBD2. V dropped 3 bases and J dropped 9; count of bases not matched to a gene: 7. CDR3 length equals 15 residues. The V gene's germline CDR1 is MGHRA and CDR2 YSYEKL.

The rearrangement links TRBV18 to TRBJ2-7; possible D gene TRBD1, 6 bases. Deletions cut 5 bases from V and 6 bases from J, with 17 bases between. The CDR3 has 14 amino acids. From germline, CDR1 is KGHSH and CDR2 LQKENI. In nucleotides, the CDR3 is TGTGCCAGCTCAAAACCGGGACATCCACTCGAGCAGTACTTC. This sequence encodes CASSKPGHPLEQYF.

The rearrangement uses TRBV7-8 and TRBJ2-5; a weak D match, TRBD1 (6 bases). The CDR3 sequence is 15 residues long. V was clipped by 5 bases and J by 7 bases, with 20 bases between them. Germline CDR1 SGHVS, CDR2 FQNEAQ. The CDR3 sequence: CASSPQTGVEATQYF. CDR3 bases: TGTGCCAGCAGCCCCCAGACAGGCGTGGAGGCGACCCAGTACTTC.

The rearrangement joins TRBV9 to TRBJ2-7, with D perhaps matching TRBD1 (5 bases). The V and J ends lost 4 bases and 6 bases respectively, with 17 bases between them. The CDR3 has 14 amino acids. CDR1 and CDR2 (germline): SGDLS, YYNGEE. Written as DNA, the CDR3 is TGTGCCAGCAGCCCACGACCCTCCCAGGGCGAGCAGTACTTC. Translated, it gives CASSPRPSQGEQYF.

The chain combines TRBV2 with TRBJ1-5, with D possibly being TRBD1 (5 bases). The CDR3 is 15 residues long. V lost 4 bases and J 6 bases, leaving 16 bases between the germline ends. CDR1 and CDR2 (germline): SNHLY, FYNNEI. The CDR3 here is CASSGDSSVGQPQHF. The CDR3 coding sequence is TGTGCCAGCAGTGGGGACTCCTCAGTGGGTCAGCCCCAGCATTTT.

The sample holds a few counts of this clone. The chain joins TRBV2 to TRBJ1-2; 7 bases are shared with TRBD1. The germline V gene has CDR1 SNHLY and CDR2 FYNNEI. Trimming took 6 bases from V and 4 from J; bases not matched to a gene: 8. The CDR3 is 14 amino acids. DNA for the CDR3: TGTGCCAGCAGACCGGACAGGTCAACCTATGGCTACACCTTC. Translation gives CASRPDRSTYGYTF.

With respect to this clone: One end of the junction does not line up with germline, which may come from a read error. V is TRBV7-7 and J is TRBJ2-5, with 7 bases aligning to TRBD1. Germline V gene lookup returns CDR1 SSHAT and CDR2 FNYEAQ (reference sequence). The CDR3 is 13 amino acids. CDR3 sequence: CASSQTGTETQYF. The CDR3 DNA sequence: TGTGCTAGCAGCCAGACAGGGACGGAGACCCAGTACTTC.

The chain has TRBV18 and TRBJ2-2; D may be TRBD1 (5 bases). CDR1 and CDR2 from the germline V gene are KGHSH and LQKENI. The CDR3 runs to 16 residues. V lost 2 bases to trimming and J lost 6 bases, with 16 bases between them. The CDR3 DNA sequence: TGTGCCAGCTCACCATCCCTCGCCAGGGTCGCCGGGGAGCTGTTTTTT. Translation: CASSPSLARVAGELFF.

This clone was recorded a few times. The V and J genes are TRBV7-2 and TRBJ2-7; 11 nucleotides line up with TRBD1. With V trimmed by 5 bases and J by 4 bases, 1 base remained unmatched. Germline CDR1 reads SGHTA; CDR2 reads FQGNSA. The CDR3 sequence is 13 residues long. The CDR3 is CASSRDRGYEQYF. The CDR3 nucleotides are TGTGCCAGCAGCCGGGACAGGGGGTACGAGCAGTACTTC.

The V gene is TRBV9, the J gene TRBJ2-1; D call uncertain. CDR3 size: 14 residues. Germline V gene sequence: CDR1 SGDLS, CDR2 YYNGEE. V was pared by 0 bases and J by 4 bases, with 8 bases between. The CDR3 region has the DNA TGTGCCAGCAGCGTAGATCCGAGTTACAATGAGCAGTTCTTC. Protein product: CASSVDPSYNEQFF. The full variable domain, rest sourced from reference TRBV9 and TRBJ2-1, is DSGVTQTPKHLITATGQRVTLRCSPRSGDLSVYWYQQSLDQGLQFLIQYYNGEERAKGNILERFSAQQFPDLHSELNLSSLELGDSALYFCASSVDPSYNEQFFGPGTRLTVL.

This clone was counted a single time. This sequence joins TRBV15 and TRBJ2-7; a weak D match, TRBD1 (6 bases). CDR1 and CDR2 from the germline V gene are LNHNV and YYDKDF (reference sequence). The germline V and J ends were trimmed by 2 bases and 3 bases, with 17 bases remaining between them. The CDR3 length is 16 residues. The CDR3 coding sequence is TGTGCCACCAGCAGATCCAGACAGGTACTGGACTACGAGCAGTACTTC. This encodes CATSRSRQVLDYEQYF.